Listed here are 3 T cell receptor beta chains from one sample, sequenced in a study of graft-versus-host responses after intestinal transplantation. Some clones are missing from TCRdb's copy, which holds only in-frame ones; the method was immunoSEQ multiplex PCR. The sample lists about 9,200 clones, approximately 92% seen once, with under 6% in the top ten. The input for sequencing was PBMCs, taken approximately 68 days after transplant. Source of these receptors: a human patient who received an intestinal transplant, so some T cells may come from the graft donor.

The chain employs TRBV6-5 and TRBJ2-1; D possibly matches TRBD1 or TRBD2 (5 bases each). CDR3 length: 15 amino acids. Trimming removed 2 bases from V and 0 bases from J, with 8 bases in between. Germline-derived CDR1 and CDR2 are MNHEY and SVGAGI. The CDR3 sequence: CASSYGAGSYNEQFF. The CDR3, as DNA: TGTGCCAGCAGTTACGGGGCGGGCTCCTACAATGAGCAGTTCTTC.

The genes are TRBV18 and TRBJ1-3; TRBD1 is a possible D gene (5 bases). Trimming took off 2 bases at V and 2 bases at J, with 7 bases between the two ends. Germline V gene sequence: CDR1 KGHSH, CDR2 LQKENI. CDR3 size: 14 residues. The CDR3 region has the DNA TGTGCCAGCTCACCAAGGGGCGCTGGAAACACCATATATTTT. It encodes CASSPRGAGNTIYF. The full variable domain, with the rest looked up from reference TRBV18 and TRBJ1-3, is NAGVMQNPRHLVRRRGQEARLRCSPMKGHSHVYWYRQLPEEGLKFMVYLQKENIIDESGMPKERFSAEFPKEGPSILRIQQVVRGDSAAYFCASSPRGAGNTIYFGEGSWLTVV.

The rearrangement joins TRBV11-2 to TRBJ2-1; TRBD1 or TRBD2 may be the D gene (5 bases each). The CDR3 consists of 15 residues. Trimming pared 2 bases from V and 4 bases from J, leaving 12 bases between. Germline V gene sequence: CDR1 SGHAT, CDR2 FQNNGV. CDR3 nucleotides: TGTGCCAGCAGCTTATCCCGGGGCAAATACAATGAGCAGTTCTTC. This sequence encodes CASSLSRGKYNEQFF. Full variable domain (outside the CDR3, taken from reference TRBV11-2 and TRBJ2-1): EAGVAQSPRYKIIEKRQSVAFWCNPISGHATLYWYQQILGQGPKLLIQFQNNGVVDDSQLPKDRFSAERLKGVDSTLKIQPAKLEDSAVYLCASSLSRGKYNEQFFGPGTRLTVL.